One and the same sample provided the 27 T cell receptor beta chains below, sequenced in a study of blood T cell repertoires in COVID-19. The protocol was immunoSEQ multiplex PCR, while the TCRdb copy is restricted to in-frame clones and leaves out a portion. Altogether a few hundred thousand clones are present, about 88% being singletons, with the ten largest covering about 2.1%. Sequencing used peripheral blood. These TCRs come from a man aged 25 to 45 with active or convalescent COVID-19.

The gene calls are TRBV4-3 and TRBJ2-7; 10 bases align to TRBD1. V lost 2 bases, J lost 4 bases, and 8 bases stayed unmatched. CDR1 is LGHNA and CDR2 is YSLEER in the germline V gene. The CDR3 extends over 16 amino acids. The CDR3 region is CASSQSGTGELYEQYF. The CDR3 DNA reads TGCGCCAGCAGCCAATCCGGGACAGGGGAACTGTACGAGCAGTACTTC.

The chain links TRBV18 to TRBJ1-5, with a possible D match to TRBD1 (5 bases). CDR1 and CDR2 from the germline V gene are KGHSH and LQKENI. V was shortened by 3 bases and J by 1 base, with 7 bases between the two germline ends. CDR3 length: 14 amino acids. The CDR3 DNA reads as TGTGCCAGCTCACCGCGACAGAGCAATCAGCCCCAGCATTTT. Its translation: CASSPRQSNQPQHF.

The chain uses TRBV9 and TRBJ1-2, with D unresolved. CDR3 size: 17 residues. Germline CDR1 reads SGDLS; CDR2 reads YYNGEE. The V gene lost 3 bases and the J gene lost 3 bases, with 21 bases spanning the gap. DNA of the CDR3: TGTGCCAGCAGCGAAAATGTGATGTCCCTAGGATACTATGGCTACACCTTC. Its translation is CASSENVMSLGYYGYTF.

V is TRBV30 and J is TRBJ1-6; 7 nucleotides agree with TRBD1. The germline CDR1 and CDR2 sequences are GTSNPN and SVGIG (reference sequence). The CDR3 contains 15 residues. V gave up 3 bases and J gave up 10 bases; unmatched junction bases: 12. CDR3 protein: CAWSVGGQTVSPLHF. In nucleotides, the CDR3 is TGTGCCTGGAGCGTGGGGGGACAGACGGTCTCACCCCTCCACTTT.

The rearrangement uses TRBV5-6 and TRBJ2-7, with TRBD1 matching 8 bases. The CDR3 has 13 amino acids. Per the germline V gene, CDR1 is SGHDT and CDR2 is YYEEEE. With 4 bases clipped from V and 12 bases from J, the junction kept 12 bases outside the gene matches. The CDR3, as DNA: TGTGCCAGCAGCGCAAATCTCGACAGGGGCTGGTACTTC. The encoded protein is CASSANLDRGWYF.

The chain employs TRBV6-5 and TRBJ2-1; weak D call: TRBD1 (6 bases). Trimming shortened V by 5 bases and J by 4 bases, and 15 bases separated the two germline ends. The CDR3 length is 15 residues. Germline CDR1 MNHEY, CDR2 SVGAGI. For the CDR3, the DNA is TGTGCCAGCAGTCCTAGACAGGACCAGTACAATGAGCAGTTCTTC. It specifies CASSPRQDQYNEQFF.

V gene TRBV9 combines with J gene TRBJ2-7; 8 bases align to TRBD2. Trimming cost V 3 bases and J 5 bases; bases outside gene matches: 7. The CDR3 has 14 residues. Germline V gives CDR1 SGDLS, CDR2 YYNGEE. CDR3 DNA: TGTGCCAGCAGCGAGCGGGGGACCGGGAACGAGCAGTACTTC. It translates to CASSERGTGNEQYF.

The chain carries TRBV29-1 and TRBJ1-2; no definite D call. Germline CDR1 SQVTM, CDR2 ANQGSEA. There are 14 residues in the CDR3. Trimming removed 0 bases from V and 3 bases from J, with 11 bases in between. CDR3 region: CSVEEGVRDYGYTF. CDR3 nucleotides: TGCAGCGTTGAAGAGGGAGTTAGGGACTATGGCTACACCTTC.

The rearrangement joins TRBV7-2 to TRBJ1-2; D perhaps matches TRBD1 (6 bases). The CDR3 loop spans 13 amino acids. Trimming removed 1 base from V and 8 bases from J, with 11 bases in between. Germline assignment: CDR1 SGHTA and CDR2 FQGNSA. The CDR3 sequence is CASSLGYRDGYTF. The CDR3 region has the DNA TGTGCCAGCAGCTTAGGTTACAGGGACGGCTACACCTTC.

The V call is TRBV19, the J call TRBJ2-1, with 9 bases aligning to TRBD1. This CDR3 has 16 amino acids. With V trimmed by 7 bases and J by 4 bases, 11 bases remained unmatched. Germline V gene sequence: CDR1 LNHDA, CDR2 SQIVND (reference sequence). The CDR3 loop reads CASTPLGTGRYNEQFF. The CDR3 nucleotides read TGTGCCAGTACCCCTCTGGGGACAGGGAGATACAATGAGCAGTTCTTC.

CDR3 nucleotide sequence: TGCAGCGTTGCCCGGGACACACTCCTGTGGGATGGCTACACCTTC. As protein: CSVARDTLLWDGYTF. The chain couples TRBV29-1 to TRBJ1-2; D is perhaps TRBD1 (6 bases). Trimming removed 4 bases from V and 6 bases from J, with 21 bases in between. The CDR3 covers 15 residues. CDR1 is SQVTM and CDR2 is ANQGSEA in the germline V gene.

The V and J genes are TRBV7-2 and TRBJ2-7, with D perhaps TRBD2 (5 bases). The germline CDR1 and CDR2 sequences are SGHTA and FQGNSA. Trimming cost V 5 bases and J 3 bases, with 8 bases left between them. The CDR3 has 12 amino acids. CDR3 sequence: CASSQTSYEQYF. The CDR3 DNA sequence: TGTGCCAGCAGCCAAACTAGCTACGAGCAGTACTTC. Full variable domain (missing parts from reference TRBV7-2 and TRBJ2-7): GAGVSQSPSNKVTEKGKDVELRCDPISGHTALYWYRQSLGQGLEFLIYFQGNSAPDKSGLPSDRFSAERTGGSVSTLTIQRTQQEDSAVYLCASSQTSYEQYFGPGTRLTVT.

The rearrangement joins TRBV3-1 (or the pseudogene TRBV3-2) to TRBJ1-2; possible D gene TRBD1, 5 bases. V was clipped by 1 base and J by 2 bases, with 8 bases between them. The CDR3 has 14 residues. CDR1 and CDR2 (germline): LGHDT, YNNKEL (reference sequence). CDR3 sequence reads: CASSQGTGNYGYTF. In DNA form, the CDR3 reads TGTGCCAGCAGCCAAGGCACAGGAAACTATGGCTACACCTTC.

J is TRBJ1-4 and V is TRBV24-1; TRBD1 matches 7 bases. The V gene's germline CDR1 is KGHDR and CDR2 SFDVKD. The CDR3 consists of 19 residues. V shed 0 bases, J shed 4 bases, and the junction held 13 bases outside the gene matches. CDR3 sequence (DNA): TGTGCCACCAGTGATTTGCAAACAGGGGCCCTCGAACATAATGAAAAACTGTTTTTT. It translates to CATSDLQTGALEHNEKLFF.

The CDR3 DNA sequence: TGTGCCAGCTCACCGGATCCAGGGGGCGACGAGCAGTACTTC. It is translated as CASSPDPGGDEQYF. The chain combines TRBV18 with TRBJ2-7; TRBD1 agrees at 8 bases. After removal of 3 bases from V and 5 bases from J, the junction contained 6 bases not matched to a gene. Germline V gene lookup returns CDR1 KGHSH and CDR2 LQKENI. This CDR3 contains 14 residues.

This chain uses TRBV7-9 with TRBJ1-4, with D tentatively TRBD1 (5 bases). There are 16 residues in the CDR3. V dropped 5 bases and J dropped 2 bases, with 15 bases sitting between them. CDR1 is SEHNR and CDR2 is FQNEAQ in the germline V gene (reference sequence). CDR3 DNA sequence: TGTGCCAGCAGCCTCCGCCAGGGCGAGACTAATGAAAAACTGTTTTTT. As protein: CASSLRQGETNEKLFF. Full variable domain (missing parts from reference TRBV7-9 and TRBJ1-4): DTGVSQNPRHKITKRGQNVTFRCDPISEHNRLYWYRQTLGQGPEFLTYFQNEAQLEKSRLLSDRFSAERPKGSFSTLEIQRTEQGDSAMYLCASSLRQGETNEKLFFGSGTQLSVL.

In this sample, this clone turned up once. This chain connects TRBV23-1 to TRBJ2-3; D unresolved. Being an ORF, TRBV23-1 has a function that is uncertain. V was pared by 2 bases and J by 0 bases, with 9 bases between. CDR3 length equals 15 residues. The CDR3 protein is CASSQGSKSTDTQYF. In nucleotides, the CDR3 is TGCGCCAGCAGTCAAGGCTCAAAAAGCACAGATACGCAGTATTTT.

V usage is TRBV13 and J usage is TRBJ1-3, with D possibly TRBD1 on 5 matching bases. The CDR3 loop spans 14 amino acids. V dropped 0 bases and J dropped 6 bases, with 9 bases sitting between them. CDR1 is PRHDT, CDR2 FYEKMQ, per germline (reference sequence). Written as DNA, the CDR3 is TGTGCCAGCAGCTTAGGACAGGCAATAAACACCATATATTTT. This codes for CASSLGQAINTIYF.

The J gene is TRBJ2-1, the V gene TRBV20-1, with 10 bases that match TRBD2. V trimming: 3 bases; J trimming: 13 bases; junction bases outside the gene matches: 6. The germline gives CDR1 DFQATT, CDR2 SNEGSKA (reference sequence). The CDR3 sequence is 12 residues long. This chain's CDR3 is CSASPSGGAQFF. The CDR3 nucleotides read TGCAGTGCTAGTCCCAGCGGGGGGGCCCAGTTCTTC.

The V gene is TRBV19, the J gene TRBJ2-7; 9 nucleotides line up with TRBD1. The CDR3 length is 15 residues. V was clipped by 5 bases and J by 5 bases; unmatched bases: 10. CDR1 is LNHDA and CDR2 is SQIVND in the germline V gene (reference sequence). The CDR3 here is CASSRPGQGSHEQYF. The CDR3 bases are TGTGCCAGTAGTCGGCCGGGACAGGGTTCCCACGAGCAGTACTTC.

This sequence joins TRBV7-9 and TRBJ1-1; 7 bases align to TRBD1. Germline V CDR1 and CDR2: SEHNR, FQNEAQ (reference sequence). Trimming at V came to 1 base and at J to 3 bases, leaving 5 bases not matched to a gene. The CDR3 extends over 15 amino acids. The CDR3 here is CASSLGGQADTEAFF. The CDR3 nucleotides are TGTGCCAGCAGCTTAGGAGGACAGGCGGACACTGAAGCTTTCTTT.

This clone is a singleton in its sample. The CDR3 loop reads CASSYGTGVSQETQYF. CDR3 bases: TGTGCCAGCAGCTACGGGACAGGGGTCTCCCAAGAGACCCAGTACTTC. The rearrangement joins TRBV11-3 to TRBJ2-5; TRBD1 matches 10 bases. Germline V gives CDR1 SGHNT, CDR2 YENEEA. This CDR3 is built from 16 residues. With V trimmed by 4 bases and J by 1 base, 6 bases remained unmatched.

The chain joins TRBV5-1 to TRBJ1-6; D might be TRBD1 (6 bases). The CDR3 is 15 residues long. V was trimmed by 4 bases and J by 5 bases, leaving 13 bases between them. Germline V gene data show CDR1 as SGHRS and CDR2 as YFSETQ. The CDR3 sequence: CASSEQGQNNSPLHF. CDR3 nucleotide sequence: TGCGCCAGCAGCGAACAAGGACAGAATAATTCACCCCTCCACTTT.

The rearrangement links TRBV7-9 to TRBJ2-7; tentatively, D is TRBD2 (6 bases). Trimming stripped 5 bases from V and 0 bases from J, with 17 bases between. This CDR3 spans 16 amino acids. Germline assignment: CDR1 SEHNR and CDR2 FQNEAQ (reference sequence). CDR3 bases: TGTGCCAGCAGCCCACCAAGGGAGGAAAGCTCCTACGAGCAGTACTTC. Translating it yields CASSPPREESSYEQYF.

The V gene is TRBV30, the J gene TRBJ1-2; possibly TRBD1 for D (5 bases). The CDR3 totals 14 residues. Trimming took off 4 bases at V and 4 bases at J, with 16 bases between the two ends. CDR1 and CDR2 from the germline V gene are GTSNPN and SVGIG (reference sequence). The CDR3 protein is CAWMGAGGIYGYTF. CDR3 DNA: TGTGCCTGGATGGGAGCGGGGGGGATCTATGGCTACACCTTC. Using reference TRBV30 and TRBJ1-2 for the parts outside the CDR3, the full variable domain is SQTIHQWPATLVQPVGSPLSLECTVEGTSNPNLYWYRQAAGRGLQLLFYSVGIGQISSEVPQNLSASRPQDRQFILSSKKLLLSDSGFYLCAWMGAGGIYGYTFGSGTRLTVV.

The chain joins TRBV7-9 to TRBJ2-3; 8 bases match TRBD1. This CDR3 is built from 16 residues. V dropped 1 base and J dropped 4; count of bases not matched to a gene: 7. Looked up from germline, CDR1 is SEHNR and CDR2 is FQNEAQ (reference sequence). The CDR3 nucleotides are TGTGCCAGCAGCTTAGTGACAGGGGTTTCCCCAGATACGCAGTATTTT. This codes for CASSLVTGVSPDTQYF.

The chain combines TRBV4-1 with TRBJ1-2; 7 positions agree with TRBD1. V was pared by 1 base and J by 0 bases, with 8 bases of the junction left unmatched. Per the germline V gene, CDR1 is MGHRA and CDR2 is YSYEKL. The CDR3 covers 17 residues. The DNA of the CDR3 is TGCGCCAGCAGCCAAGTTTGGCGGGACAGCGCTAACTATGGCTACACCTTC. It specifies CASSQVWRDSANYGYTF.